A single T cell receptor beta chain is shown here with its context. Germline V gene data show CDR1 as LNHDA and CDR2 as SQIVND (reference sequence). The CDR3 contains 15 residues. The ends lost 6 bases at V and 5 bases at J; junction bases unmatched: 5. These data belong to a study of blood T cell repertoires in COVID-19. Overall study context: Material from acute and convalescent COVID-19 was sourced from the United States, Italy and Spain. Sources were T cells, B-cell-depleted T cells, or PBMCs; the material itself was cDNA or gDNA.

The authors' processing: Amplification from reference gene primers served as the basis for estimated nucleated cell counts. Measured with immunoSEQ multiplex PCR; TCRdb has only the in-frame clones, and not every one. V and J calls and clone size are given by that table; D and trimming were obtained from the DNA. The data show 43,000 or so clones, with over 80% seen just once and approximately 15% held by the top ten. The clonotype originates from a man between 60 and 70 years old with active COVID-19. Sequencing was performed on peripheral blood. The chain carries TRBV19 and TRBJ2-2; 11 nucleotides match TRBD1. The CDR3 DNA follows: TGTGCCAGTAGCACCGGGACAGGGGGAACCGGGGAGCTGTTTTTT. As protein: CASSTGTGGTGELFF.